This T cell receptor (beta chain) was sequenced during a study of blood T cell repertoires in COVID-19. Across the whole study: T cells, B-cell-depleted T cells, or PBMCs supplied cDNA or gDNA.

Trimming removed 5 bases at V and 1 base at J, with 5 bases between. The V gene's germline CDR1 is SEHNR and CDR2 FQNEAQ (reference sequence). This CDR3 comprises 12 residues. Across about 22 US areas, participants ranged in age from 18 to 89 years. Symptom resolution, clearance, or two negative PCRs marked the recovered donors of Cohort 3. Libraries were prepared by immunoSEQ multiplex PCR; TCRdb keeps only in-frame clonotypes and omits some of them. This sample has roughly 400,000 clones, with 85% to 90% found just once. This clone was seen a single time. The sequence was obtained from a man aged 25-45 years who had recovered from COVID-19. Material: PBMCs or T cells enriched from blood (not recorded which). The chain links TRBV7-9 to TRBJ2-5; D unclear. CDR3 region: CASSNTQETQYF. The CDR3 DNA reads TGTGCCAGCAGCAACACCCAAGAGACCCAGTACTTC.